Below, 15 T cell receptor beta chains from the same sample are listed, as sequenced in a study of shared clonotypes between healthy human individuals. Repertoires were generated with immunoSEQ multiplex PCR, while TCRdb's copy carries only in-frame clones and drops some. The sample carries more than 1.2 million clones, about 98.5% recorded once. The sequenced sample consisted of naive CD4+ T cells sorted from blood. The subset was: CD45RA+ positively selected. These receptors all come from a man aged 25-45 years in good health.

V is TRBV4-3 and J is TRBJ1-1; no clear D. This CDR3 is built from 14 residues. Germline CDR1 reads LGHNA; CDR2 reads YSLEER. Deletions cut 0 bases from V and 0 bases from J, with 5 bases between. The CDR3, as DNA: TGCGCCAGCAGCCAAGATTTAGTGAACACTGAAGCTTTCTTT. This gives the protein CASSQDLVNTEAFF.

The chain uses TRBV7-9 and TRBJ2-3; D is undetermined. V lost 5 bases and J lost 1, with 19 bases in between. This CDR3 region has 17 residues. Germline loops: CDR1 SEHNR, CDR2 FQNEAQ (reference sequence). The CDR3 coding sequence is TGTGCCAGCAGCCAAACCCCGCCGGCGAGACGCACAGATACGCAGTATTTT. As protein: CASSQTPPARRTDTQYF.

The chain uses TRBV10-3 and TRBJ2-7, with D possibly TRBD1 on 5 matching bases. The CDR3 contains 14 residues. Per the germline V gene, CDR1 is ENHRY and CDR2 is SYGVKD. The V and J ends lost 3 bases and 2 bases respectively, with 11 bases between them. In DNA form, the CDR3 reads TGTGCCATCAGTGAAACAGGATTCGCCTACGAGCAGTACTTC. This gives the protein CAISETGFAYEQYF.

This chain links TRBV5-1 with TRBJ2-7; 10 positions agree with TRBD2. The CDR3 is made up of 14 amino acids. The V gene's germline CDR1 is SGHRS and CDR2 YFSETQ. Trimming took 7 bases from V and 2 from J; bases not matched to a gene: 6. DNA of the CDR3: TGCGCCAGCGGCCCCGGGACTAGCGCCTACGAGCAGTACTTC. It translates to CASGPGTSAYEQYF.

This chain joins TRBV27 and TRBJ1-5, with D perhaps TRBD1 (5 bases). Trimming took 4 bases from V and 6 from J, leaving 16 bases between them. Germline V gives CDR1 MNHEY, CDR2 SMNVEV (reference sequence). This CDR3 is 15 amino acids long. The chain's CDR3 is CASSSRPDGGQPQHF. CDR3 DNA sequence: TGTGCCAGCAGTTCCCGACCGGACGGGGGTCAGCCCCAGCATTTT.

V and J are TRBV14 and TRBJ2-5; D is possibly TRBD1 (7 bases). The CDR3 contains 15 residues. CDR1 and CDR2 from the germline V gene are SGHDN and FVKESK. V lost 1 base and J 5 bases, leaving 14 bases between the germline ends. Written as DNA, the CDR3 is TGTGCCAGCAGCCAAGTCCGCGGGACAGTGGAGACCCAGTACTTC. It encodes CASSQVRGTVETQYF.

The V call is TRBV5-1, the J call TRBJ2-7, with a possible D match to TRBD2 (6 bases). The CDR3 totals 23 residues. The V and J ends lost 0 bases and 2 bases respectively, with 36 bases between them. The V gene's germline CDR1 is SGHRS and CDR2 YFSETQ. This chain's CDR3 is CASSLEFGRRAAGKLVLTYEQYF. CDR3 DNA: TGCGCCAGCAGCTTGGAGTTTGGGCGGAGGGCGGCCGGAAAACTGGTGCTGACCTACGAGCAGTACTTC.

The chain has TRBV2 and TRBJ1-1; D unresolved. Per the germline V gene, CDR1 is SNHLY and CDR2 is FYNNEI. V was shortened by 7 bases and J by 5 bases, with 20 bases between the two germline ends. This CDR3 is 15 amino acids long. CDR3: CASKPKGNRETEAFF. DNA for the CDR3: TGTGCCAGCAAACCGAAAGGGAATAGGGAAACTGAAGCTTTCTTT.

Details on this clone: Other DNA sequences in this sample translate to the same CDR3. This sequence joins TRBV18 and TRBJ2-1; no clear D gene. CDR1 and CDR2 from the germline V gene are KGHSH and LQKENI. The CDR3 covers 12 residues. V was trimmed by 1 base and J by 7 bases, leaving 5 bases between them. In nucleotides, the CDR3 is TGTGCCAGCTCACCACTCCGGAATGAGCAGTTCTTC. Protein sequence: CASSPLRNEQFF.

This chain connects TRBV4-1 to TRBJ2-7; D is ambiguous. Germline CDR1 reads MGHRA; CDR2 reads YSYEKL. This CDR3 spans 12 amino acids. V was cut by 1 base and J by 3 bases, with 4 bases left in between. CDR3 in amino acids: CASSQASYEQYF. The CDR3 coding sequence is TGCGCCAGCAGCCAAGCTAGCTACGAGCAGTACTTC.

This clone was observed a single time. At the DNA level, this CDR3 is encoded by other sequences in the same sample as well. V gene TRBV5-6 combines with J gene TRBJ2-5; unclear D gene. Trimming stripped 1 base from V and 5 bases from J, with 6 bases between. The germline V gene has CDR1 SGHDT and CDR2 YYEEEE. The CDR3 contains 12 residues. CDR3 coding DNA: TGTGCCAGCAGCTTGCTCGGGGAGACCCAGTACTTC. Translation gives CASSLLGETQYF.

The chain uses TRBV18 and TRBJ2-7; 10 nucleotides match TRBD1. The CDR3 covers 13 residues. Germline V gene lookup returns CDR1 KGHSH and CDR2 LQKENI. V trimming: 6 bases; J trimming: 6 bases; junction bases outside the gene matches: 5. CDR3 bases: TGTGCCAGCTCGACAGGGGGCGGCGGCGAGCAGTACTTC. This sequence encodes CASSTGGGGEQYF.

The chain carries TRBV6-1 and TRBJ2-7; D is unclear. The CDR3 covers 12 residues. Germline-derived CDR1 and CDR2 are MNHNS and SASEGT. V was cut by 8 bases and J by 0 bases, with 8 bases left in between. The CDR3 region is CASCGVSYEQYF. The DNA of the CDR3 is TGTGCCAGCTGCGGCGTCTCCTACGAGCAGTACTTC.

V and J are TRBV10-2 and TRBJ2-3; D gene uncertain. V was clipped by 5 bases and J by 2 bases, with 14 bases between them. There are 15 residues in the CDR3. Looked up from germline, CDR1 is WSHSY and CDR2 is SAAADI. The CDR3 reads CASSRKQPYTDTQYF. The CDR3 DNA reads as TGCGCCAGCAGTCGTAAACAGCCCTACACAGATACGCAGTATTTT.

The V call is TRBV7-8, the J call TRBJ2-1, with D perhaps matching TRBD1 or TRBD2 (5 bases each). The CDR3 extends over 15 amino acids. Trimming took 5 bases from V and 4 from J, leaving 15 bases between them. CDR1 and CDR2 from the germline V gene are SGHVS and FQNEAQ. The CDR3, as DNA: TGTGCCAGCAGCCGGACAACGGGGTTTTACAATGAGCAGTTCTTC. It specifies CASSRTTGFYNEQFF.